Reported below is one TCR beta chain. In blood CD8+ and CD4+ T cells, TCR beta underwent sequencing. With random hexamers, reverse transcription was performed on about 0.5 to 1 ug of RNA. MiXCR, applied by TCRdb to the immunoSEQ multiplex PCR reads, yields one record per CDR3 protein. The repertoire consists of 130,000 or so distinct CDR3 sequences, with roughly 89% occurring once and the leading ten covering 0.24%. The data derive from a study of CD8 T cells in Susac syndrome. Germline V lookup: CDR1 LNHDA, CDR2 SQIVND (reference sequence). Trimming shortened V by 1 base and J by 5 bases, and 8 bases separated the two germline ends. The CDR3 contains 13 residues.

Specimen: CD8+ T cells from PBMCs. The receptor's source is a human donor with multiple sclerosis. This chain uses TRBV19 with TRBJ1-1, with D hard to call. The CDR3 DNA sequence: TGTGCCAGTAGTATAGTGATGGCGACTGAAGCTTTCTTT. It codes for CASSIVMATEAFF.